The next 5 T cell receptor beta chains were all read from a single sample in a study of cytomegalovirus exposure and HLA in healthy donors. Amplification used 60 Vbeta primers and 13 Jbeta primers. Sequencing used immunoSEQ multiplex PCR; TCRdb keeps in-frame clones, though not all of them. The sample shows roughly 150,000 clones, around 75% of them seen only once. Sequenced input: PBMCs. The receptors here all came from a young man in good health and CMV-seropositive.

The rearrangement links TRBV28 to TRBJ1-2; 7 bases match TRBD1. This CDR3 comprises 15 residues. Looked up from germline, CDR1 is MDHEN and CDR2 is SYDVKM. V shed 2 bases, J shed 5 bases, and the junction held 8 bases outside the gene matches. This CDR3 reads CASSLSTGVRYGYTF. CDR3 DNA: TGTGCCAGCAGTTTAAGTACAGGGGTTAGGTATGGCTACACCTTC.

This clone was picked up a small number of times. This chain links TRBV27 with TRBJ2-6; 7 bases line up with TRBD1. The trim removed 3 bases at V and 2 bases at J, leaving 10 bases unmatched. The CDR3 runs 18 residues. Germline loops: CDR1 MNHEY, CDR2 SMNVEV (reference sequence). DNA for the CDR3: TGTGCCAGCAGTTTGTTCCCGCTGACAGGGACTGGGGCCAACGTCCTGACTTTC. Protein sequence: CASSLFPLTGTGANVLTF.

The CDR3 loop is CASSSTTYNEQFF. DNA of the CDR3: TGTGCCAGCAGCTCGACTACATACAATGAGCAGTTCTTC. This rearrangement joins TRBV13 to TRBJ2-1, with D perhaps matching TRBD2 (5 bases). CDR1 and CDR2 from the germline V gene are PRHDT and FYEKMQ (reference sequence). V was clipped by 4 bases and J by 4 bases, with 8 bases between them. There are 13 residues in the CDR3.

CDR3 DNA: TGTGCCAGCAGCCTCGCCGGGACAGGTTTATACGAGCAGTACTTC. The encoded protein is CASSLAGTGLYEQYF. V is TRBV28 and J is TRBJ2-7; 8 bases agree with TRBD1. V shed 6 bases and J 4 bases; nucleotides not matched to a gene: 11. The CDR3 length is 15 residues. CDR1 and CDR2 from the germline V gene are MDHEN and SYDVKM.

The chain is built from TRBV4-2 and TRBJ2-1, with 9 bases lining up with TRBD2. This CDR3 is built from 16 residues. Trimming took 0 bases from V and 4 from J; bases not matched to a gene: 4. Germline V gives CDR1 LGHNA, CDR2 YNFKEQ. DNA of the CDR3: TGTGCCAGCAGCCAAGATGGTAGCGGGGGTTACAATGAGCAGTTCTTC. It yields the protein CASSQDGSGGYNEQFF.